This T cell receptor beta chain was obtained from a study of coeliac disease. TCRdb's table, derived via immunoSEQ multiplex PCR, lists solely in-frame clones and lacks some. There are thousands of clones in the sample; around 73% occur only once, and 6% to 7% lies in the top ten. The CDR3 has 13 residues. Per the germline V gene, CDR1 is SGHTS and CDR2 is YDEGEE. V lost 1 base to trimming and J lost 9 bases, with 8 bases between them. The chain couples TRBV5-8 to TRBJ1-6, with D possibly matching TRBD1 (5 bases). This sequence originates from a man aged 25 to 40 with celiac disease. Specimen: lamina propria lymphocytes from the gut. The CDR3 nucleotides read TGTGCCAGCAGCTTGTCGGGGGTTTCACCCCTCCACTTT. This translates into CASSLSGVSPLHF.